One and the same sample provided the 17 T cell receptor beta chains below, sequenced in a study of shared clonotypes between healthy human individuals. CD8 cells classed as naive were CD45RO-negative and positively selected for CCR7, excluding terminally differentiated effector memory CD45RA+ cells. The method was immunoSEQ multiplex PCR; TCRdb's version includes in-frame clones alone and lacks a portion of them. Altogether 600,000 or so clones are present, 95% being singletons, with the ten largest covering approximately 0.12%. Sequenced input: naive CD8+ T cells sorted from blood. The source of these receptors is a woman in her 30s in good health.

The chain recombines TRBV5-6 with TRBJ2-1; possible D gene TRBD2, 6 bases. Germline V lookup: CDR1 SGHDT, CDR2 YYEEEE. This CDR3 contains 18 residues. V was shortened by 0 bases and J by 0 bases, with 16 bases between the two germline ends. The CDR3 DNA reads TGTGCCAGCAGCTTGGACTTGGGAGGACCAAGCTCCTACAATGAGCAGTTCTTC. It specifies CASSLDLGGPSSYNEQFF.

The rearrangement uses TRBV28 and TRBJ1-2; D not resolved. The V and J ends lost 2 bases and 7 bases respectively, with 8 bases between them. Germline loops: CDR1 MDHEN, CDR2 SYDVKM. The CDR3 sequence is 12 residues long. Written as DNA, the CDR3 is TGTGCCAGCAGTTTAAAGGGCACTGGCTACACCTTC. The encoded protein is CASSLKGTGYTF.

The CDR3 here is CASSLAGPQYSNQPQHF. CDR3 sequence (DNA): TGTGCCAGCAGCTTAGCAGGTCCACAGTATAGCAATCAGCCCCAGCATTTT. The chain has TRBV7-2 and TRBJ1-5; D remains unclear. Trimming took off 0 bases at V and 0 bases at J, with 12 bases between the two ends. Germline values: CDR1 SGHTA, CDR2 FQGNSA. The CDR3 has 17 residues.

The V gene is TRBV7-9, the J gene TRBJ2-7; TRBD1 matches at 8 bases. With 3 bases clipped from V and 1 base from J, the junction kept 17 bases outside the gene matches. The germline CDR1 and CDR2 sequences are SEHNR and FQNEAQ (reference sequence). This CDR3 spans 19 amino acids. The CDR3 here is CASSLGGQGPESISYEQYF. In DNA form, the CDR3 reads TGTGCCAGCAGCTTGGGAGGACAGGGCCCCGAATCTATTTCCTACGAGCAGTACTTC.

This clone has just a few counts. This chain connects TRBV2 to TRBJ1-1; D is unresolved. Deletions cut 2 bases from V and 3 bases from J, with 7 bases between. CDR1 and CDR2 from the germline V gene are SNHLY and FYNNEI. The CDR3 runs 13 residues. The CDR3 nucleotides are TGTGCCAGCAGTGAATCCAGCTACACTGAAGCTTTCTTT. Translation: CASSESSYTEAFF.

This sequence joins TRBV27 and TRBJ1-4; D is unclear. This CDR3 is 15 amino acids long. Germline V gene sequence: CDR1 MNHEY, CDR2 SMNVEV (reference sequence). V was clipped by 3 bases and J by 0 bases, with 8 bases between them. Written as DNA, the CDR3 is TGTGCCAGCAGTTTGGCTCCAGCAACTAATGAAAAACTGTTTTTT. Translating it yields CASSLAPATNEKLFF.

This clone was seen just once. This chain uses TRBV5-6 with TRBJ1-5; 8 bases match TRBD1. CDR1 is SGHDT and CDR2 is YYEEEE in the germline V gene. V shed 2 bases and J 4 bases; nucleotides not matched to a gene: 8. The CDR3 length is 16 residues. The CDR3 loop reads CASSFPWTGINQPQHF. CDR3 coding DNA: TGTGCCAGCAGCTTTCCCTGGACAGGGATTAATCAGCCCCAGCATTTT.

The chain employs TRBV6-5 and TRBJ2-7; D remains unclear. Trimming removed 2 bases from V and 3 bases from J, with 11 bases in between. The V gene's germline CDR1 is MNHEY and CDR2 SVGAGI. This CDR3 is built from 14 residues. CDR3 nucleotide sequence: TGTGCCAGCAGTTACGGGTACAGCTACTACGAGCAGTACTTC. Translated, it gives CASSYGYSYYEQYF.

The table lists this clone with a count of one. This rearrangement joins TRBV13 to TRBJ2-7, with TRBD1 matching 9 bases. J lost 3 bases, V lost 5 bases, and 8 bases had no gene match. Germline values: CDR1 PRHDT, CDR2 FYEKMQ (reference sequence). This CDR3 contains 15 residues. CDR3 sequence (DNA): TGTGCCAGCAGCGCAGGACAGGGGAAAGGCTACGAGCAGTACTTC. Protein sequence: CASSAGQGKGYEQYF.

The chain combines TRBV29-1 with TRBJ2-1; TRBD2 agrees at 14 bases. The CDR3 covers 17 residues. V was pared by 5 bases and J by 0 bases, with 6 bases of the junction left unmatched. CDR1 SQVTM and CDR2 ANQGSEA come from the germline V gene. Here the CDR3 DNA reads TGCAGCGTTTTGGGACTAGCGGGAGCGAGCTCCTACAATGAGCAGTTCTTC. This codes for CSVLGLAGASSYNEQFF.

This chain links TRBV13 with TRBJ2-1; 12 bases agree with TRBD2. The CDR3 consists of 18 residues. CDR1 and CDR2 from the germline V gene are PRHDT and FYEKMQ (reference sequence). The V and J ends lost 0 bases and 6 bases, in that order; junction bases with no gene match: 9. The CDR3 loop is CASSLGTSGRKLVNEQFF. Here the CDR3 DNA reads TGTGCCAGCAGCTTAGGGACTAGCGGGAGAAAGTTGGTCAATGAGCAGTTCTTC.

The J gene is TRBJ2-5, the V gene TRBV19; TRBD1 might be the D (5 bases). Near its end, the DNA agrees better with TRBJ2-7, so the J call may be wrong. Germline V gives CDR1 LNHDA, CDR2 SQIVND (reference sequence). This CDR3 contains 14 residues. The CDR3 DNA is TGTGCCAGTAGTATCCTGGGCAGGGCAGACGAGCAGTACTTC. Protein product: CASSILGRADEQYF.

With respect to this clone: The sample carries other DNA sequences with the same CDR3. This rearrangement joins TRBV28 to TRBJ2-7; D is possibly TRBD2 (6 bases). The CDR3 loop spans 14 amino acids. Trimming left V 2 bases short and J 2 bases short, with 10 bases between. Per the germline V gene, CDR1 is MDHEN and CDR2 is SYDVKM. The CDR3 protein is CASSLVGGAYEQYF. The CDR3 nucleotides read TGTGCCAGCAGTTTAGTCGGGGGAGCCTACGAGCAGTACTTC. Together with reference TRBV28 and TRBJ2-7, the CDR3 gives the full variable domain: DVKVTQSSRYLVKRTGEKVFLECVQDMDHENMFWYRQDPGLGLRLIYFSYDVKMKEKGDIPEGYSVSREKKERFSLILESASTNQTSMYLCASSLVGGAYEQYFGPGTRLTVT.

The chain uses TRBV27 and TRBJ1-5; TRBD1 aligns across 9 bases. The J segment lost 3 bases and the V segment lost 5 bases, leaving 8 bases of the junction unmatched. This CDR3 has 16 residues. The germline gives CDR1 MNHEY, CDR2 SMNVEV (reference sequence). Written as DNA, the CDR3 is TGTGCCAGCAGTCCAATCGGACAGGGGCTCAATCAGCCCCAGCATTTT. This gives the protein CASSPIGQGLNQPQHF.

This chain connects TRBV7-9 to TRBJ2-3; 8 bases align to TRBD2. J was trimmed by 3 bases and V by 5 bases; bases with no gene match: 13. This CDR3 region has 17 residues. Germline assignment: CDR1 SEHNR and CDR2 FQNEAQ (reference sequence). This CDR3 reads CASSPPTAGGSTDTQYF. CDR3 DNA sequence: TGTGCCAGCAGCCCCCCGACCGCGGGAGGTTCTACAGATACGCAGTATTTT.

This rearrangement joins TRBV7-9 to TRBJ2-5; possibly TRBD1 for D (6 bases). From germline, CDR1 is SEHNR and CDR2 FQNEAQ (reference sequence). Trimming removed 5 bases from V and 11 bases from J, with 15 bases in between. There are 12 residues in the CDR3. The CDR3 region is CASSGGDREQYF. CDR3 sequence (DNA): TGTGCCAGCAGCGGGGGCGATAGGGAGCAGTACTTC. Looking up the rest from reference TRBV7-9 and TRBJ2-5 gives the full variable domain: DTGVSQNPRHKITKRGQNVTFRCDPISEHNRLYWYRQTLGQGPEFLTYFQNEAQLEKSRLLSDRFSAERPKGSFSTLEIQRTEQGDSAMYLCASSGGDREQYFGPGTRLLVL.

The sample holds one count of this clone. CDR3 region: CASSSTRRTTNYGYTF. CDR3 sequence (DNA): TGTGCCAGCAGCTCGACCCGACGGACAACCAACTATGGCTACACCTTC. This chain links TRBV5-6 with TRBJ1-2, with D perhaps TRBD1 (5 bases). Germline V lookup: CDR1 SGHDT, CDR2 YYEEEE. The CDR3 has 16 residues. V was pared by 3 bases and J by 2 bases, with 17 bases between.